This T cell receptor (beta chain) was recorded in a study of blood T cell repertoires in COVID-19 (dated by TCRdb to between 2020 and 2021). With regard to the full study: Samples covering the acute and convalescent phases of COVID-19 were provided by collaborators in the United States, Italy and Spain. The repertoires were released in a freely available public database meant as a resource for research on the immune response to SARS-CoV-2. The sample metadata nearly always contained a de-identified subject ID, COVID-19 status, age in years and sex. Subjects who had been exposed to COVID-19, were actively infected with it, or had recovered from it provided the deeply sampled blood TCRbeta repertoires that made up the dataset. The material from the prospective study consisted of cDNA or gDNA derived from T cells, B-cell-depleted T cells, or PBMCs. Where available, HLA class I and class II types were taken from metadata supplied by the sample provider and were not determined by assay-based typing. The samples were drawn from two sources: the first 160 participants of the ongoing ImmuneRACE study, and over 1,000 subjects contributed by 6 global collaborators. Study-wide findings and limitations: The quantity of clinical and demographic metadata differed by source and by participant and was supplied without curation.

This clone was counted a single time. The antigen it binds to is not known. It has no much larger one-base neighbor in the sample; base qualities were not kept. Collaborating institutions collected whole blood in K2EDTA tubes following their own protocols. For TCRbeta analysis, collaborators shipped samples as frozen whole blood, isolated PBMCs, or DNA extracted from either of those sample types. V and J are trimmed by 5 bases and 2 bases, and the gene matches miss 9 bases of the junction. From the cysteine up to the phenylalanine, the CDR3 has a length of 16 residues. Only the CDR3 DNA stays, 48 bases, in frame from base 1. From the germline V gene, CDR1 is SGHTA and CDR2 is FQGNSA. TCRbeta CDR3 regions were amplified from genomic DNA by means of the immunoSEQ Assay, a bias-controlled multiplex PCR. As for how the authors treated the data: The number of nucleated cells in each sample was estimated by amplification of reference gene primers within the assay. To quantify the absolute abundance of each unique TCRbeta CDR3 rearrangement, sequence reads were collapsed and filtered. Productive Simpson clonality was computed per sample as the square root of Simpson's diversity index over productive rearrangements. As stored in TCRdb, this immuneACCESS dataset retains in-frame rearrangements with V and J assigned. A fraction of the clones does not appear; measured against another copy, unresolved V genes explain less than half of the discrepancy, and the remainder lacks a known reason. V and J calls and clone size are given by that table; D and trimming were obtained from the DNA. The sample table contains roughly 100,000 clones; only one count was recorded for over 75% of them. The ten largest clones add up to around 4.3% of the sample.

This clonotype originated in a man in his fifties or sixties with acute or convalescent COVID-19. Specimen: peripheral blood. The V and J segments used are TRBV7-2 and TRBJ2-5; the junction holds 9 bases that match TRBD2. CDR3 sequence: CASSQAGAGGQETQYF. The nucleotides read TGTGCCAGCAGCCAAGCAGGGGCGGGGGGGCAAGAGACCCAGTACTTC.